The present entry profiles one TCR beta chain with its context. It lacks a known antigen. No clone much larger than this one lies a single base away; base qualities are absent. The CDR3 numbers 13 residues from cysteine through phenylalanine. Solely the CDR3 DNA is kept, with 39 bases framed from the first base. According to the germline V gene, CDR1 reads MNHEY and CDR2 reads SVGEGT. V loses 1 base of germline sequence and J loses 5 bases, and the interval between the two ends is 9 bases. The 40 or so donors, aged about 6 to 95 years, were systemically healthy Caucasian individuals from Russia. Each donor gave ten milliliters of peripheral blood, collected into EDTA-treated Vacutainer tubes. Ficoll-Paque density-gradient centrifugation was used to isolate PBMCs, with at least 6.5 million per sample. Trizol reagent was used to extract total RNA from the PBMCs, yielding at least 6 micrograms per sample. Naive CD45RAhigh/CD27high T cell percentages were measured by flow cytometry on a PBMC aliquot from every donor.

This entry is derived from a study of blood T cells in healthy people across ages (dated by TCRdb to the mid-2010s). For context, the study as a whole: Template switching captured roughly one uniquely barcoded TCR beta cDNA molecule per two T cells in model experiments. Age-related changes in TCR beta repertoire diversity were measured in the study by deep sequencing normalized with unique cDNA molecular identifiers. For two donors (one aged 18 to 29 and one aged 80 or older), the study analyzed two additional independent replicas of 1 million unique cDNA reads from the same blood draw. To avoid experimental bias, donors of different ages were randomly spread across the sequencing lanes. Four age groups were formed from the donors: young (average around 15 years), middle-aged (around 37), aged (about 62) and long-lived (around 82). Study-level results and caveats: Estimates of total diversity from one million sequenced T cells were regarded as lower bounds and underestimates. The percentage of naive T cells measured by flow cytometry correlated strongly with observed TCR beta diversity. Conclusive comparison of naive and antigen-experienced compartments was prevented by the profiling of bulk unsorted PBMCs. Observed TCR beta diversity per million T cells fell roughly linearly with age, and a significant reduction was already apparent by age around 36. Donor CMV infection status was unknown, potentially confounding age-related changes in expanded clonotypes. Compared with the aged group, more naive CD4+ T cells, fewer expanded clones and increased TCR diversity were shown by the long-lived group, suggesting age selection.

Libraries were prepared through 5' RACE. Sequenced on an Illumina HiSeq 2500. A second PCR of roughly 7 to 11 cycles was run with a J-beta primer mix and a sample-barcoded 5' primer. A unique molecular identifier was introduced onto each TCR beta cDNA molecule by a template-switch 5' adaptor carrying 12 random nucleotides. At least 2.5 million CDR3-containing paired-end reads were obtained from each sample. First-strand cDNA was synthesized from all RNA with the Mint cDNA synthesis kit, primed by a TRBC-specific oligonucleotide. All cDNA was treated with uracil-DNA glycosylase and then went through a first 18-cycle PCR with the universal primers M1SS and BC2_uni_R. On the authors' methods: For normalization, 1 million high-quality reads, each with a distinct molecular identifier, were randomly selected from each sample. Instead of being binned into consensus sequences, reads that shared molecular identifiers were thrown out. MiTCR, run with a Q25 quality threshold and the strictest error-elimination algorithm, handled CDR3 identification, clonotype clustering and error correction. Lower-bound total TCR beta diversity was estimated with a nonparametric unseen species model using Euler transformation. TCRdb trimmed public reads at Q25 via fastp, called clones via MiXCR and kept in-frame beta chains. Records with the same CDR3 protein are collapsed into one entry carrying the most frequent genes and DNA. It is TCRdb's table, rather than the study itself, that gives the V and J calls and clone size. The table for this sample lists around 1.7 million distinct CDR3 sequences; under 30% of them were counted only once. Roughly 8.2% of the sample rests with the top ten.

The origin of this receptor is a woman in her 30s in good health. Sequencing was done on a sample of blood. In this chain, TRBV6-2 or TRBV6-3 is recombined with TRBJ2-7, with TRBD1 perhaps the D gene, on 6 matching bases. The sequenced DNA is TGTGCCAGCAGTTACTTCTCAGGGGACGAGCAGTACTTC. Translated, it reads CASSYFSGDEQYF.